Included here is one T cell receptor (beta chain) sequence, with context. The data originate from a study of shared T cell receptors in the human thymus. The method was immunoSEQ multiplex PCR; TCRdb's version includes in-frame clones alone and lacks a portion of them. The sample has hundreds of thousands of clones, around 87% seen once. V gave up 6 bases and J gave up 0 bases, with 6 bases separating them. The CDR3 spans 12 residues. Per the germline V gene, CDR1 is SGHAT and CDR2 is FQNNGV. The same sample was also studied in work on human thymus T cells.

This sequence originates from a boy in the first two years of life with a congenital heart defect. The specimen sequenced was thymocytes. The chain has TRBV11-2 and TRBJ2-7, with D possibly TRBD2 on 6 matching bases. CDR3 bases: TGTGCCAGCAGGACTAGCTCCTACGAGCAGTACTTC. Amino acid sequence: CASRTSSYEQYF.